The rows below give T cell receptor beta chains drawn from one sample of a study of blood T cells in healthy people across ages. TCRdb reanalysed the 5' RACE reads using MiXCR and keeps one entry per CDR3 protein. The sample lists 910,000 or so distinct CDR3 sequences; 45% to 60% were seen once. The sample consisted of blood. The receptors were gathered from a woman aged 60 to 75 in good health. Each CDR3 is given with its conserved first and last residue. A D gene is named only where the DNA matches it firmly. Clone size, where shown, is once, few, many, or a class for clones that have expanded.

j_call: TRBJ2-7; v_call: TRBV28; d_call: .; clone_size: few; cdr3_nt: TGTGCCAGCAGTTTTCTGACCACAACCTACGAGCAGTACTTC; cdr3_aa: CASSFLTTTYEQYF
j_call: TRBJ2-1; v_call: TRBV3-1; d_call: .; clone_size: .; cdr3_nt: TGTGCCAGCAGCCAACTTCCCCGATTGCCGTCTGGTGAGCAGTTCTTC; cdr3_aa: CASSQLPRLPSGEQFF
j_call: TRBJ1-2; v_call: TRBV29-1; d_call: TRBD1; clone_size: .; cdr3_nt: TGCAGCGTTGTTGGTCAGACAGGGCCTAGCTATGACTACACCTTC; cdr3_aa: CSVVGQTGPSYDYTF
j_call: TRBJ2-5; v_call: TRBV3-1; d_call: .; clone_size: .; cdr3_nt: TGTGCCAGCAGCCAAGAAAGGGGGGCTTTTGGGACCCAGTACTTC; cdr3_aa: CASSQERGAFGTQYF
j_call: TRBJ2-1; v_call: TRBV7-9; d_call: .; clone_size: .; cdr3_nt: TGTGCCAGCAGCTCACTCCCGACAGGCTCCTACAATGAGCAGTTCTTC; cdr3_aa: CASSSLPTGSYNEQFF
j_call: TRBJ2-7; v_call: TRBV7-8; d_call: .; clone_size: .; cdr3_nt: TGTGCCAGCAGCTTAGTTTTCGGCGAGCAGTACTTC; cdr3_aa: CASSLVFGEQYF
j_call: TRBJ2-1; v_call: TRBV7-2; d_call: TRBD2; clone_size: .; cdr3_nt: TGTGCCAGCGGCTTATGGGCTAGCGGAGCTTACAATGAGCAGTTCTTC; cdr3_aa: CASGLWASGAYNEQFF
j_call: TRBJ1-5; v_call: TRBV27; d_call: TRBD1; clone_size: few; cdr3_nt: TGTGCCAGCAGCACAGGGGGGCAGCCCCAGCATTTT; cdr3_aa: CASSTGGQPQHF
j_call: TRBJ2-1; v_call: TRBV20-1; d_call: TRBD2; clone_size: .; cdr3_nt: TGCAGTGCTAGAGATAAGCGGGAGGTGGGTTACAATGAGCAGTTCTTC; cdr3_aa: CSARDKREVGYNEQFF
j_call: TRBJ1-3; v_call: TRBV20-1; d_call: TRBD1; clone_size: few; cdr3_nt: TGCAGTGCTAGAGATCGCCCCTGGACAGGGGGCAGGGACACCATATATTTT; cdr3_aa: CSARDRPWTGGRDTIYF
j_call: TRBJ1-1; v_call: TRBV5-8; d_call: .; clone_size: .; cdr3_nt: TGTGCCAGCAGCACGGGCATTAGTGGGGACACTGAAGCTTTCTTT; cdr3_aa: CASSTGISGDTEAFF
j_call: TRBJ1-1; v_call: TRBV28; d_call: .; clone_size: few; cdr3_nt: TGTGCCAGCAGTTTGTTAGGGACGGAAGCTTTCTTT; cdr3_aa: CASSLLGTEAFF
j_call: TRBJ2-2; v_call: TRBV11-2; d_call: .; clone_size: .; cdr3_nt: TGTGCCAGCAGCCCGGGACTGAGGGCAAACACCGGGGAGCTGTTTTTT; cdr3_aa: CASSPGLRANTGELFF
j_call: TRBJ2-5; v_call: TRBV7-2; d_call: .; clone_size: .; cdr3_nt: TGTGCCAGCAGCTTTGATCAAGAGGCCCAGTACTTC; cdr3_aa: CASSFDQEAQYF
j_call: TRBJ2-5; v_call: TRBV5-1; d_call: .; clone_size: few; cdr3_nt: TGCGCCAGCAGCTCGGGTGGACACCCACAAGAGACCCAGTACTTC; cdr3_aa: CASSSGGHPQETQYF
j_call: TRBJ2-3; v_call: TRBV7-2; d_call: .; clone_size: few; cdr3_nt: TGTGCCAGCAGCTTTGGCTCTAGCGGCACAGATACGCAGTATTTT; cdr3_aa: CASSFGSSGTDTQYF